This T cell receptor beta chain was identified during a study of beta chain features in type 1 diabetes listed by TCRdb under 2018. A note on the overall study: Patients and healthy donors did not differ in mean age, gender distribution, total cell number or subset yield. Across all samples, fewer than 110,000,000 sorted cells were examined, and cell number per subset correlated strongly with RNA yield. The study compared the TCRB repertoires of sorted circulating CD4+ T cell subsets in recently diagnosed type 1 diabetes patients with those in matched healthy donors. Regulatory and stem cell-like memory subsets were obtained from only 8 patients and roughly eight healthy donors, while naive and central memory subsets were obtained from all 28 donors. General study outcomes and caveats: Sequencing cDNA rather than genomic DNA could over-represent highly expressing activated cells, although activation and CD3 levels did not differ between groups. At VDJ recombination sites, patients with type 1 diabetes made fewer insertions and deleted more nucleotides, a pattern implying thymic rearrangement abnormalities. HLA sub-analyses involved small numbers of individuals, so any influence of HLA type on TCRB rearrangement remained unresolved. In all four CD4+ subsets, TCRB CDR3 length was moderately but significantly shorter in type 1 diabetes patients. Shorter templates might be favored by PCR, yet because patient and control samples were amplified and corrected together, any such skew would affect both groups equally. Naive, central memory and regulatory TCRB repertoires appeared to be more similar among patients than among healthy donors.

This clone was recorded a few times. No antigen is known for it. Nothing much larger sits one base from this clone, and base qualities are not available. The germline V gene gives CDR1 as SGHNT and CDR2 as YENEEA. V is cut back by 5 bases and J by 3 bases, with 6 bases in the junction unmatched. From the cysteine up to the phenylalanine, the CDR3 has a length of 15 residues. The only DNA kept is the CDR3, 45 bases in frame from the first base. A single peripheral blood draw of around 120 mL on average was collected from each donor into heparinised tubes. A BD FACSAria II was used to sort naive, central memory, regulatory and stem cell-like memory CD4+ T cells with a panel that included CD45RO, CCR7, CD25, CD127, CD95 and CD27. A purity above 98% was achieved for all sorted populations. PBMCs were isolated immediately by Lymphoprep density gradient centrifugation and stained directly without culture. So that batch effects would be minimized, each experiment stained and sorted samples in pairs, pairing one healthy donor with one patient.

All of the isolated RNA was reverse transcribed with the High Capacity cDNA Reverse Transcription Kit, so expressed TCRB transcripts were sequenced. Deep immunoSEQ sequencing was performed on naive, central memory and regulatory T cell samples, with an average of about 3.57 million total reads per sample. Sorted cells were lysed in RLT buffer and RNA was extracted with DNase-treated RNeasy Micro or Mini kits, depending on cell number. To prevent cross-contamination, every cell subset was processed on its own, while patient and healthy donor samples were processed together. The immunoSEQ multiplex PCR was used to amplify TCRB sequences from cDNA, yielding 87-bp fragments that span the CDR3 region. Sequencing of the amplicons was performed on the Illumina HiSeq platform. In the source study's methods: Synthetic template baselines were used to correct PCR bias computationally, reads within Hamming distance 2 were collapsed, and singletons that could not be merged were discarded. Reads were aligned against IMGT to assign V, D and J genes, CDR3 length and insertions or deletions at six rearrangement sites. Within each subset, clonotype counts were normalized to sorted cell number, and only after that were true diversity and Gini coefficients computed with the tcR R package. The overlap coefficient, calculated on TCRB nucleotide sequences, was used to measure repertoire sharing. The clones in this table, taken by TCRdb from immuneACCESS, are in-frame only. Not every clone is retained; where verified, under half of the shortfall comes from an unresolved V gene, and the cause of the rest is unknown. D and trimming come from the DNA, and the V and J calls and clone size come from that table. Here the sample has under 300,000 clones; 25% to 30% occur a single time. Of the sample, roughly 4% falls within the top ten clones.

This sequence originates from a man in his thirties or forties in good health. Sequenced input: central memory CD4+ T cells from blood. The chain is made from TRBV11-3 and TRBJ2-1; the central 8 bases match TRBD2. The CDR3 loop reads CASSVAGTYYNEQFF. The bases are TGTGCCAGCAGCGTAGCGGGAACTTACTACAATGAGCAGTTCTTC.